The rows below give T cell receptor beta chains drawn from one sample of a study of cytomegalovirus exposure and HLA in healthy donors. Generated by immunoSEQ multiplex PCR, the TCRdb table keeps only in-frame clones and is missing some. This table holds 150,000 or so clones, 86% found once. The sequenced sample consisted of PBMCs. The receptors come from a man aged 18 to 29 in good health and CMV-seropositive. CDR3s include the opening cysteine and the closing phenylalanine or tryptophan. The D gene is left open where the match is weak. Clone size is given for some rows only: seen once, a few or many times, or a class if the clone is expanded.

D gene,clone size,J gene,V gene,CDR3 DNA,CDR3 protein
.,.,TRBJ1-4,TRBV9,TGTGCCAGCAGCGACCAGGGTGAGGAAAAACTGTTTTTT,CASSDQGEEKLFF
TRBD2,.,TRBJ2-1,TRBV11-3,TGTGCCAGCAGCCTGGGACTAGGGAATGAGCAGTTCTTC,CASSLGLGNEQFF
.,.,TRBJ1-4,TRBV10-3,TGTGCCATCAGTGAGTCAGGGAGTATTGAAAAACTGTTTTTT,CAISESGSIEKLFF
.,once,TRBJ1-5,TRBV10-2,TGCGCCAGCAGTGAGTCGGCGGGTGCTTTCCCCCAGCATTTT,CASSESAGAFPQHF
.,.,TRBJ2-1,TRBV1,TGCACCAGCAGCCATAGGACAGGGAGTTGTGGTGAGCAGTTCTTC,CTSSHRTGSCGEQFF
TRBD2,.,TRBJ2-7,TRBV7-2,TGTGCCAGCAGCCTATTAGCGGGGTTGCACGAGCAGTACTTC,CASSLLAGLHEQYF
.,.,TRBJ2-3,TRBV4-1,TGCGCCAGTCGGGCGGGTGTTAGCACAGATACGCAGTATTTT,CASRAGVSTDTQYF
TRBD2,.,TRBJ2-5,TRBV13,TGTGCCAGCAGCTCGACTAGCGGGGGGATACAAGAGACCCAGTACTTC,CASSSTSGGIQETQYF
.,.,TRBJ2-7,TRBV30,TGTGCCTGGGGTGGGGATGGGGGCCTACAGCAGTACTTC,CAWGGDGGLQQYF
TRBD1,few,TRBJ1-4,TRBV18,TGTGCCAGCTCCCCGGGACAGAATGAAAAACTGTTTTTT,CASSPGQNEKLFF
.,.,TRBJ2-7,TRBV4-2,TGTGCCAGCAGCCAAGGAGACAGTAGCTACGAGCAGTACTTC,CASSQGDSSYEQYF
TRBD1,.,TRBJ1-5,TRBV19,TGTGCCAGTAGTATCCCGGTTAACAGGGGTGGCAATCAGCCCCAGCATTTT,CASSIPVNRGGNQPQHF
TRBD2,.,TRBJ2-3,TRBV6-1,TGTGCCAGCAGTCCGGGACTAGCGGGAGCAGATACGCAGTATTTT,CASSPGLAGADTQYF
.,.,TRBJ1-6,TRBV6-1,TGTGCCAGCGTCACAGGGCATTCACCCCTCCACTTT,CASVTGHSPLHF
TRBD1,.,TRBJ2-5,TRBV5-8,TGTGCCAGCAGCCCGGGCGCAGGGGGCAGTGGTAACCAAGAGACCCAGTACTTC,CASSPGAGGSGNQETQYF
TRBD1,.,TRBJ2-2,TRBV4-1,TGCGCCAGCAGCCAAGAACAGGGGGCGCGGACCGGGGAGCTGTTTTTT,CASSQEQGARTGELFF
TRBD1,.,TRBJ2-7,TRBV7-2,TGTGCCAGCAGACCACACCAGGACAGGATAGAGCAGTACTTC,CASRPHQDRIEQYF
TRBD1,.,TRBJ2-7,TRBV7-2,TGTGCCAGCAGCTCTGACAGGGGCGCCTACGAGCAGTACTTC,CASSSDRGAYEQYF
.,.,TRBJ2-1,TRBV6-5,TGTGCCAGCAGGGCTAGCAGCCATGAGCAGTTCTTC,CASRASSHEQFF
.,once,TRBJ2-2,TRBV19,TGTGCCAGTTCGGGGGAACGTCGGACCGGGGAGCTGTTTTTT,CASSGERRTGELFF
.,.,TRBJ2-5,TRBV6-5,TGTGCCAGCAGTTACTCGTTCGGGATTCAAGAGACCCAGTACTTC,CASSYSFGIQETQYF
TRBD1,.,TRBJ2-3,TRBV18,TGTGCCAGCTCACCCCCCGGACAGGGGCCGGCACAGTATTTT,CASSPPGQGPAQYF
.,.,TRBJ1-2,TRBV29-1,TGCAGCGTTGAAGATTGGCAGGGCAATGGCTACACCTTC,CSVEDWQGNGYTF
.,.,TRBJ2-2,TRBV5-1,TGCGCCAGCAGCCTGACAGTGAACACCGGGGAGCTGTTTTTT,CASSLTVNTGELFF
.,.,TRBJ2-7,TRBV6-5,TGTGCCAGCACCAACCCACCCTTAGAACACGAGCAGTACTTC,CASTNPPLEHEQYF
.,.,TRBJ2-1,TRBV19,TGTGCCAGTAGCTTCCAGGGTTCTTCCTACAATGAGCAGTTCTTC,CASSFQGSSYNEQFF
TRBD2,.,TRBJ2-3,TRBV27,TGTGCCAGCAACCCGGGACTAGCGGGGGAAGGTACGCAGTATTTT,CASNPGLAGEGTQYF
TRBD1,.,TRBJ2-7,TRBV28,TGTGCCAGCAGTTTCTCCGGACAGGGGGCGAGGTACGAGCAGTACTTC,CASSFSGQGARYEQYF
.,.,TRBJ1-2,TRBV4-3,TGCGCCAGCAGCCAAGTGGACAGCCGGCGGGAGGGCTACACCTTC,CASSQVDSRREGYTF
TRBD2,once,TRBJ2-1,TRBV6-5,TGTGCCAGCAGCTCCAGCGGGAGAGGGAAAAATGAGCAGTTCTTC,CASSSSGRGKNEQFF
TRBD1,.,TRBJ1-3,TRBV7-2,TGTGCCAGCAGCTTGACAGGGGACACCATATATTTT,CASSLTGDTIYF
TRBD2,few,TRBJ2-7,TRBV7-2,TGTGCCAGCAGCTTAAGGTCACCGGGACTAGCGCCCTACGAGCAGTACTTC,CASSLRSPGLAPYEQYF
TRBD2,.,TRBJ2-3,TRBV9,TGTGCCAGCAGCGTAGAGGTTAGCGGGGGAACAGATACGCAGTATTTT,CASSVEVSGGTDTQYF
.,.,TRBJ2-3,TRBV9,TGTGCCAGCAGCCCTCTCCTAGGAACAGATACGCAGTATTTT,CASSPLLGTDTQYF
TRBD1,once,TRBJ1-5,TRBV6-5,TGTGCCAGCAGTTACAGGGGACAGGGGAATCAGCCCCAGCATTTT,CASSYRGQGNQPQHF
TRBD2,.,TRBJ2-7,TRBV5-1,TGCGCCAGCAGCTTGGATAGGACTAGCAGCAGCGAGCAGTACTTC,CASSLDRTSSSEQYF
.,.,TRBJ1-1,TRBV7-8,TGTGCCAGCAGCTCAACTAAACGAAACACTGAAGCTTTCTTT,CASSSTKRNTEAFF
TRBD1,.,TRBJ2-5,TRBV5-6,TGTGCCAGCAGCTTGGGGACAGGGGGGCTGGAGACCCAGTACTTC,CASSLGTGGLETQYF
.,.,TRBJ2-3,TRBV10-3,TGTGCCATCAGCCAACAGGGAGCGGTCACAGATACGCAGTATTTT,CAISQQGAVTDTQYF
.,.,TRBJ1-2,TRBV7-9,TGTGCCAGCAGCTTAGTTCGCAGGTCTCACTATGGCTACACCTTC,CASSLVRRSHYGYTF
.,once,TRBJ1-5,TRBV6-1,TGTGCCAGCAGGGGCGACCAGCCCCAGCATTTT,CASRGDQPQHF
TRBD1,.,TRBJ1-3,TRBV4-3,TGCGCCAGCAGCCACGATTCTCCGGGACAGGGTTCTGGAAACACCATATATTTT,CASSHDSPGQGSGNTIYF
.,.,TRBJ2-7,TRBV4-3,TGCGCCAGCAGCCAAGGCGGCGGGACAGCCGGCGAGCAGTACTTC,CASSQGGGTAGEQYF
TRBD2,.,TRBJ2-7,TRBV13,TGTGCCAGCAGCTTAAGTCCGGGACTAGCGGGGGCCCGATCCTCCTACGAGCAGTACTTC,CASSLSPGLAGARSSYEQYF
.,.,TRBJ2-5,TRBV6-5,TGTGCCAGCAGTTACTCGAGGAGCTTTCAAGAGACCCAGTACTTC,CASSYSRSFQETQYF
TRBD2,.,TRBJ2-5,TRBV9,TGTGCCAGCAGCGCTAGCGGGGGGGCCGGGGAGACCCAGTACTTC,CASSASGGAGETQYF
.,few,TRBJ1-1,TRBV11-2,TGTGCCAGCAGGGCGGGGACTGAAGCTTTCTTT,CASRAGTEAFF
TRBD2,.,TRBJ2-3,TRBV6-5,TGTGCCAGCAGTTGGGGACTAGCGGCAGGCACAGATACGCAGTATTTT,CASSWGLAAGTDTQYF
TRBD1,once,TRBJ1-2,TRBV25-1,TGTGCCTCTGGACAGGGTAACTATGGCTACACCTTC,CASGQGNYGYTF
TRBD1,.,TRBJ2-5,TRBV19,TGTGCCAGTAGGCATCGGGACAGGGATTCGGAGACCCAGTACTTC,CASRHRDRDSETQYF
.,.,TRBJ2-7,TRBV19,TGTGCCAGTAGTACCTCGACAGGCGCCTACGAGCAGTACTTC,CASSTSTGAYEQYF
.,.,TRBJ2-1,TRBV13,TGTGCCAGCAGCCCGACTACCAGCTCCTACAATGAGCAGTTCTTC,CASSPTTSSYNEQFF
.,.,TRBJ1-2,TRBV4-1,TGCGCCAGCAGCCAAGCCCTAGGACGGGACTGGATTTTTTATGCCTACACCTTC,CASSQALGRDWIFYAYTF
.,.,TRBJ1-2,TRBV4-3,TGCGCCAGCAGCCAAGAAACAGACTATGGCTACACCTTC,CASSQETDYGYTF
.,.,TRBJ2-5,TRBV15,TGTGCCACCAGCAGAGACCTAGTCGGCCGGGGAGAGACCCAGTACTTC,CATSRDLVGRGETQYF
TRBD2,.,TRBJ2-6,TRBV5-1,TGCGCCAGCAGCTTGGTCGCTAGCGGGAGTGCTGGGGCCAACGTCCTGACTTTC,CASSLVASGSAGANVLTF
.,.,TRBJ1-2,TRBV9,TGTGCCAGCAGCGTAGGCCTCCACACGTTCAACTATGGCTACACCTTC,CASSVGLHTFNYGYTF
.,.,TRBJ2-6,TRBV7-2,TGTGCCAGCAGCTTAGCTTCGGGGACTGGGGCCAACGTCCTGACTTTC,CASSLASGTGANVLTF
.,.,TRBJ2-2,TRBV10-1,TGCGCCAGCAGGGGGCAGGGGATCGCGAACACCGGGGAGCTGTTTTTT,CASRGQGIANTGELFF